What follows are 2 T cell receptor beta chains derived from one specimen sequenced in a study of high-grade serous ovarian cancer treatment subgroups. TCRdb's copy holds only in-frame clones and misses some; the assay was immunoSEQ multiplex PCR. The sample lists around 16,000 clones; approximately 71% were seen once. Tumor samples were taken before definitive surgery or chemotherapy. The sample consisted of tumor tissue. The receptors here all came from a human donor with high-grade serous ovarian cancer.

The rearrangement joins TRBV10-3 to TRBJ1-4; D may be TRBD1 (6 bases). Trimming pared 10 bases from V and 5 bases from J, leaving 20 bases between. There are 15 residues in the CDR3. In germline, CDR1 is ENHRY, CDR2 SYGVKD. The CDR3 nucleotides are TGTGCCAGCACTCTCATGGGGGGCAGCAATGAAAAACTGTTTTTT. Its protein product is CASTLMGGSNEKLFF.

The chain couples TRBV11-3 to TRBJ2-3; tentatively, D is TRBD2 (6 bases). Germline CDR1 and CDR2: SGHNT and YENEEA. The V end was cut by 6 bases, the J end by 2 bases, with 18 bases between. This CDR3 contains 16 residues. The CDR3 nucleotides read TGTGCCAGCAGTCTACTCGGACGGACTAACACAGATACGCAGTATTTT. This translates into CASSLLGRTNTDTQYF.